The 27 T cell receptor beta chains in this list originate from one sample, sequenced in a study of vaccination effects on CD4 cells after COVID-19. Before sequencing, viral peptide pools were used by the ViraFEST assay to expand antigen-specific CD4+ T cells. Culturing for nine to ten days preceded CD4+ T cell isolation. The participants, recipients of two vaccine doses, got either BNT162b2 or mRNA-1273. No antigen is known for these receptors. Some clones are missing from TCRdb's copy, which holds only in-frame ones; the method was immunoSEQ multiplex PCR. This table holds tens of thousands of clones, around 70% found once. The source material was CD4+ T cells from PBMCs cultured with HCoV-229E spike peptides, sampled after COVID-19 vaccination. Receptors originate from a human donor who received a COVID-19 vaccine.

V gene TRBV18 combines with J gene TRBJ2-1; unclear D gene. This CDR3 is 15 amino acids long. Germline CDR1 reads KGHSH; CDR2 reads LQKENI. With 4 bases removed from V and 3 bases from J, the gap between germline ends came to 13 bases. CDR3: CASSRAPLSYNEQFF. CDR3 in DNA: TGTGCCAGCTCACGGGCTCCTCTAAGCTACAATGAGCAGTTCTTC.

This chain joins TRBV5-4 and TRBJ1-2, with 8 positions matching TRBD1. Germline V gene data show CDR1 as SGHNT and CDR2 as YYREEE (reference sequence). There are 13 residues in the CDR3. The V segment lost 5 bases and the J segment 6 bases; nucleotides outside the gene matches: 6. CDR3 sequence reads: CASSQQGGDGYTF. CDR3 in DNA: TGTGCCAGCAGTCAACAGGGGGGGGATGGCTACACCTTC.

V usage is TRBV7-2 and J usage is TRBJ2-3; the D gene is possibly TRBD1 (7 bases). V lost 7 bases and J 6 bases, leaving 17 bases between the germline ends. Germline V lookup: CDR1 SGHTA, CDR2 FQGNSA. This CDR3 is built from 14 residues. CDR3 DNA sequence: TGTGCCAGCACCTCCCCAGGGGGGAGGGATACGCAGTATTTT. Protein sequence: CASTSPGGRDTQYF. The variable domain in full, completed from reference TRBV7-2 and TRBJ2-3, reads GAGVSQSPSNKVTEKGKDVELRCDPISGHTALYWYRQSLGQGLEFLIYFQGNSAPDKSGLPSDRFSAERTGGSVSTLTIQRTQQEDSAVYLCASTSPGGRDTQYFGPGTRLTVL.

The CDR3 sequence: CASNPVGETGELFF. CDR3 DNA: TGTGCCAGCAACCCGGTAGGGGAGACCGGGGAGCTGTTTTTT. V gene TRBV27 combines with J gene TRBJ2-2; D is perhaps TRBD1 or TRBD2 (5 bases each). Deletions cut 7 bases from V and 5 bases from J, with 14 bases between. Looked up from germline, CDR1 is MNHEY and CDR2 is SMNVEV (reference sequence). The CDR3 has 14 residues.

Here the CDR3 reads CASSLGQAEKLFF. The CDR3 DNA follows: TGTGCCAGCAGTTTAGGACAGGCAGAAAAACTGTTTTTT. This chain links TRBV12-3 or TRBV12-4 with TRBJ1-4, with D tentatively TRBD1 (6 bases). V lost 1 base and J lost 8, with 8 bases in between. This CDR3 comprises 13 residues.

The chain couples TRBV24-1 to TRBJ1-3; TRBD1 matches at 10 bases. The germline V gene encodes CDR1 KGHDR and CDR2 SFDVKD. CDR3 size: 15 residues. Unmatched junction bases numbered 5, after V lost 7 bases and J lost 3 bases. Here the CDR3 reads CATRAGTGVGNTIYF. CDR3 sequence (DNA): TGTGCCACCAGAGCCGGGACAGGGGTTGGAAACACCATATATTTT.

The chain recombines TRBV5-1 with TRBJ2-5; D is ambiguous. The CDR3 spans 13 residues. The V gene lost 2 bases and the J gene lost 2 bases, with 7 bases spanning the gap. Germline-derived CDR1 and CDR2 are SGHRS and YFSETQ. CDR3 in amino acids: CASSFTFQETQYF. The CDR3 coding sequence is TGCGCCAGCAGCTTCACATTTCAAGAGACCCAGTACTTC.

The rearrangement uses TRBV3-1 (or the pseudogene TRBV3-2) and TRBJ1-2; 8 bases are shared with TRBD1. The CDR3 extends over 16 amino acids. Trimming at V came to 4 bases and at J to 0 bases, leaving 7 bases not matched to a gene. Germline CDR1 is LGHDT and CDR2 is YNNKEL (reference sequence). In DNA, the CDR3 is TGTGCCAGCAGCCCCCTGACAGGGGCCGCTAACTATGGCTACACCTTC. This gives the protein CASSPLTGAANYGYTF.

The rearrangement uses TRBV5-1 and TRBJ1-2; D gene unclear. V was cut by 0 bases and J by 2 bases, with 14 bases left in between. The CDR3 extends over 16 amino acids. Germline values: CDR1 SGHRS, CDR2 YFSETQ. CDR3 sequence: CASSLAKDGRNYGYTF. The CDR3 DNA is TGCGCCAGCAGCTTGGCCAAGGACGGTAGAAACTATGGCTACACCTTC.

The CDR3 loop is CSTSRGVSYNEQFF. The CDR3, as DNA: TGCAGCACTTCCAGGGGCGTCTCCTACAATGAGCAGTTCTTC. The chain carries TRBV29-1 and TRBJ2-1; D possibly corresponds to TRBD1 (6 bases). The germline V gene has CDR1 SQVTM and CDR2 ANQGSEA. Trimming took off 8 bases at V and 0 bases at J, with 14 bases between the two ends. CDR3 size: 14 residues.

The chain employs TRBV7-3 and TRBJ2-2; possible D gene TRBD2, 5 bases. The CDR3 is made up of 13 amino acids. V lost 7 bases and J lost 5, with 11 bases in between. CDR1 is SGHTA and CDR2 is FQGTGA in the germline V gene. CDR3 in DNA: TGTGCCAGCACTCCCGGGGTTACCGGGGAGCTGTTTTTT. Encoded protein: CASTPGVTGELFF.

A single count supports this clone. This sequence joins TRBV5-1 and TRBJ1-1; D possibly corresponds to TRBD1 (6 bases). Germline V gives CDR1 SGHRS, CDR2 YFSETQ. CDR3 length: 15 residues. The germline V and J ends were trimmed by 4 bases and 5 bases, with 18 bases remaining between them. CDR3 protein: CASSRAGELGTEAFF. CDR3 nucleotides: TGCGCCAGCAGCCGGGCAGGGGAATTGGGGACTGAAGCTTTCTTT. The complete variable domain, with remaining parts taken from reference TRBV5-1 and TRBJ1-1, reads KAGVTQTPRYLIKTRGQQVTLSCSPISGHRSVSWYQQTPGQGLQFLFEYFSETQRNKGNFPGRFSGRQFSNSRSEMNVSTLELGDSALYLCASSRAGELGTEAFFGQGTRLTVV.

The chain recombines TRBV3-1 (or the pseudogene TRBV3-2) with TRBJ1-5; no definite D call. The CDR3 totals 13 residues. V was shortened by 4 bases and J by 2 bases, with 6 bases between the two germline ends. CDR1 is LGHDT, CDR2 YNNKEL, per germline (reference sequence). The CDR3 region is CASSPARNQPQHF. Written as DNA, the CDR3 is TGTGCCAGCAGCCCCGCCCGCAATCAGCCCCAGCATTTT.

The chain uses TRBV9 and TRBJ2-5; tentative D call: TRBD2 (6 bases). Germline V gene lookup returns CDR1 SGDLS and CDR2 YYNGEE. This CDR3 is built from 13 residues. The ends were cut back, 4 bases at V and 1 base at J, with 8 bases in the middle. CDR3 sequence: CASSWRGQETQYF. CDR3 in DNA: TGTGCCAGCAGCTGGAGGGGCCAAGAGACCCAGTACTTC.

This clone was counted a few times. The chain has TRBV6-2 or TRBV6-3 and TRBJ1-5; 10 bases align to TRBD1. Looked up from germline, CDR1 is MNHEY and CDR2 is SVGEGT. Trimming at V came to 5 bases and at J to 5 bases, leaving 6 bases not matched to a gene. The CDR3 is made up of 15 amino acids. CDR3 DNA: TGTGCCAGCAGTGATAGACAGGGGGCACATCAGCCCCAGCATTTT. Translation gives CASSDRQGAHQPQHF.

This chain joins TRBV1 and TRBJ2-7; the D segment call TRBD1 is taken from the table without a DNA check. TRBV1 constitutes a pseudogene. The CDR3 is made up of 16 amino acids. The CDR3 sequence: CTSSQGRGRICDEQYV. Here the CDR3 DNA reads TGCACCAGCAGCCAAGGCAGGGGGCGCATCTGTGACGAGCAGTACGTC.

V gene TRBV5-1 combines with J gene TRBJ2-7; no clear D gene. The CDR3 runs to 15 residues. CDR1 and CDR2 (germline): SGHRS, YFSETQ. Trimming left V 0 bases short and J 3 bases short, with 13 bases between. The CDR3, as DNA: TGCGCCAGCAGCTTGGGGGGTGACGGCTACTACGAGCAGTACGTC. This sequence encodes CASSLGGDGYYEQYV.

The rearrangement uses TRBV15 and TRBJ2-2; 11 nucleotides align to TRBD1. There are 18 residues in the CDR3. Germline V lookup: CDR1 LNHNV, CDR2 YYDKDF (reference sequence). V dropped 5 bases and J dropped 7; count of bases not matched to a gene: 15. The CDR3 sequence: CATSQALAGTGGSGELFF. The CDR3 region has the DNA TGTGCCACCAGCCAGGCGCTAGCCGGGACAGGGGGGAGCGGGGAGCTGTTTTTT.

The V gene is TRBV3-1 (or the pseudogene TRBV3-2), the J gene TRBJ2-7, with D perhaps matching TRBD2 (5 bases). The CDR3 is 14 residues long. The germline gives CDR1 LGHDT, CDR2 YNNKEL (reference sequence). Trimming removed 5 bases at V and 6 bases at J, with 17 bases between. CDR3 region: CASSSRLGAGEQYV. DNA of the CDR3: TGTGCCAGCAGCTCCCGGTTAGGCGCGGGCGAGCAGTACGTC.

The chain couples TRBV19 to TRBJ2-1, with 7 bases aligning to TRBD2. Per germline, CDR1 LNHDA and CDR2 SQIVND (reference sequence). CDR3 length: 16 residues. V was clipped by 3 bases and J by 0 bases; unmatched bases: 5. The CDR3 is CASSMRGISSYNEQFF. The CDR3 DNA sequence: TGTGCCAGTAGTATGCGGGGGATAAGCTCCTACAATGAGCAGTTCTTC.

The chain combines TRBV7-2 with TRBJ1-2; D possibly corresponds to TRBD1 (6 bases). The length of the CDR3 is 14 residues. V dropped 1 base and J dropped 4 bases, with 10 bases sitting between them. In germline, CDR1 is SGHTA, CDR2 FQGNSA. The CDR3 nucleotides read TGTGCCAGCAGCTTAGGACAGGCATTCTATGGCTACACCTTC. Its translation is CASSLGQAFYGYTF.

This clone was observed a single time. V usage is TRBV4-1 and J usage is TRBJ1-3; TRBD1 matches 8 bases. The CDR3 runs 15 residues. Trimming cost V 3 bases and J 0 bases; bases outside gene matches: 1. CDR1 MGHRA and CDR2 YSYEKL come from the germline V gene. This CDR3 is CASSQTGASGNTIYF. CDR3 nucleotide sequence: TGCGCCAGCAGCCAGACAGGGGCCTCTGGAAACACCATATATTTT.

The V call is TRBV6-5, the J call TRBJ2-2; 10 bases agree with TRBD1. V lost 6 bases to trimming and J lost 5 bases; unmatched junction nucleotides: 3. The CDR3 runs to 14 residues. Germline CDR1 and CDR2: MNHEY and SVGAGI. CDR3 sequence (DNA): TGTGCCAGCAGGGGACAGGGGAATACCGGGGAGCTGTTTTTT. Its protein product is CASRGQGNTGELFF.

The table lists this clone with a few counts. The rearrangement joins TRBV5-1 to TRBJ2-5; TRBD1 matches at 7 bases. Germline CDR1 is SGHRS and CDR2 is YFSETQ. This CDR3 is 16 amino acids long. The V and J ends lost 2 bases and 2 bases, in that order; junction bases with no gene match: 9. CDR3 region: CASSLGDSIRQETQYF. The CDR3 nucleotides read TGCGCCAGCAGCTTAGGGGACAGTATCCGGCAAGAGACCCAGTACTTC.

V is TRBV11-2 and J is TRBJ2-3; 9 bases align to TRBD2. This CDR3 comprises 15 residues. With 11 bases clipped from V and 0 bases from J, the junction kept 9 bases outside the gene matches. Germline V gene data show CDR1 as SGHAT and CDR2 as FQNNGV. The CDR3 region is CACGASGVSTDTQYF. For the CDR3, the DNA is TGTGCCTGCGGGGCTAGCGGGGTCAGCACAGATACGCAGTATTTT.

The chain carries TRBV5-1 and TRBJ2-2, with 9 bases fitting TRBD1. Germline V gene sequence: CDR1 SGHRS, CDR2 YFSETQ. V was pared by 6 bases and J by 4 bases, with 4 bases of the junction left unmatched. CDR3 length equals 14 residues. In nucleotides, the CDR3 is TGCGCCAGCACTCGACAGGGGGGCACCGGGGAGCTGTTTTTT. This codes for CASTRQGGTGELFF.

V and J are TRBV3-1 (or the pseudogene TRBV3-2) and TRBJ2-7; TRBD1 matches at 7 bases. The junction had 7 bases not matched to a gene; V was cut back by 8 bases and J by 0 bases. Per the germline V gene, CDR1 is LGHDT and CDR2 is YNNKEL (reference sequence). The CDR3 sequence is 14 residues long. The chain's CDR3 is CASPLGQVSYEQYV. CDR3 DNA sequence: TGTGCCAGCCCCTTAGGACAGGTCTCCTACGAGCAGTACGTC.